These T cell receptor beta chains were read from a single sample in a study of PD-1 blockade in classical Hodgkin lymphoma. Libraries were prepared by immunoSEQ multiplex PCR; TCRdb keeps only in-frame clonotypes and omits some of them. The table has tens of thousands of clones, roughly 73% seen once. The sequences come from peripheral blood mononuclear cells (PBMCs), collected at baseline. The source of these receptors is a human donor with classical Hodgkin lymphoma. The CDR3 runs from the conserved cysteine through the conserved F or W. D genes are given only for firm matches. Size values are once, few and many counts, or a class for expanded clones, and some rows have none.

size: -
D: -
V: TRBV6-5
J: TRBJ1-2
DNA: TGTGCCAGCAGGGGACTCTATGGCTACACCTTC
CDR3: CASRGLYGYTF

size: -
D: -
V: TRBV6-6
J: TRBJ2-1
DNA: TGTGCCAGCAGTCTCGGGGGGCAGGATGAGCAGTTCTTC
CDR3: CASSLGGQDEQFF

size: -
D: -
V: TRBV5-1
J: TRBJ1-2
DNA: TGCGCCAGCAGCGAAAACCTTGCGCGGGGTGGCTACACCTTC
CDR3: CASSENLARGGYTF

size: -
D: TRBD1
V: TRBV6-1
J: TRBJ2-7
DNA: TGTGCCAGCAGTGAAGGAGGGGGCGTCCACGAGCAGTACTTC
CDR3: CASSEGGGVHEQYF

size: -
D: TRBD1
V: TRBV19
J: TRBJ1-2
DNA: TGTGCCAGCCGACCCGGGACAGGGGTGTATGTGGGCTACACCTTC
CDR3: CASRPGTGVYVGYTF

size: -
D: TRBD1
V: TRBV5-1
J: TRBJ1-2
DNA: TGCGCCAGCAGCGTAGACAGGGGGCGAAGCTCGGGCTACACCTTC
CDR3: CASSVDRGRSSGYTF

size: -
D: TRBD2
V: TRBV10-3
J: TRBJ2-7
DNA: TGTGCCATCAGTATAGCGGGGGGATACTACGAGCAGTACTTC
CDR3: CAISIAGGYYEQYF

size: -
D: TRBD1
V: TRBV4-3
J: TRBJ2-7
DNA: TGCGCCAGCAGCCAAGACCCCACAGGGGTGGGGTGGGGCGAGCAGTACTTC
CDR3: CASSQDPTGVGWGEQYF

size: -
D: -
V: TRBV11-2
J: TRBJ2-5
DNA: TGTGCCAGCAGCTTCCTGGCAGGGTACCAAGAGACCCAGTACTTC
CDR3: CASSFLAGYQETQYF

size: -
D: -
V: TRBV29-1
J: TRBJ2-3
DNA: TGCAGCGTTGCCGTAGCAGGGGGGGTGCGTAGGCAGTATTTT
CDR3: CSVAVAGGVRRQYF

size: -
D: -
V: TRBV10-3
J: TRBJ2-7
DNA: TGTGCCATCAGTGAGGCAGGGGGGATATACGAGCAGTACTTC
CDR3: CAISEAGGIYEQYF

size: -
D: TRBD2
V: TRBV4-2
J: TRBJ2-3
DNA: TGTGCCAGCAGCCAAGATCTAGCGGGGGTCACAGATACGCAGTATTTT
CDR3: CASSQDLAGVTDTQYF

size: -
D: -
V: TRBV6-1
J: TRBJ2-3
DNA: TGTGCCACTTCCCCCACCTTGGGCGGGGCAGATACGCAGTATTTT
CDR3: CATSPTLGGADTQYF

size: -
D: -
V: TRBV27
J: TRBJ2-1
DNA: TGTGCCAGCATTTCCGGGTCCTACAATGAGCAGTTCTTC
CDR3: CASISGSYNEQFF

size: -
D: -
V: TRBV4-3
J: TRBJ1-3
DNA: TGCGCCAGCAGCCAAGCAGTGGGGGGAAACACCATATATTTT
CDR3: CASSQAVGGNTIYF

size: -
D: -
V: TRBV4-1
J: TRBJ2-1
DNA: TGCGCCAGCAGCCAACTCCTGGGAAAGTTGATTGAGCAGTTCTTC
CDR3: CASSQLLGKLIEQFF

size: -
D: -
V: TRBV7-3
J: TRBJ2-3
DNA: TGTGCCAGCAGCTTAGAAACGGACGCTGTTCAAGATACGCAGTATTTT
CDR3: CASSLETDAVQDTQYF

size: -
D: TRBD1
V: TRBV7-6
J: TRBJ2-2
DNA: TGTGCCAGCAGCTTAGACCTGGACAGGAGGAACACCGGGGAGCTGTTTTTT
CDR3: CASSLDLDRRNTGELFF

size: -
D: TRBD1
V: TRBV11-2
J: TRBJ1-5
DNA: TGTGCCAGCAGCCGGGACAGCCAGGGCAATCAGCCCCAGCATTTT
CDR3: CASSRDSQGNQPQHF

size: -
D: -
V: TRBV14
J: TRBJ2-1
DNA: TGTGCCAGCAGCCCCACTCCCGGCCTTCCGCCGTTCTTC
CDR3: CASSPTPGLPPFF

size: -
D: -
V: TRBV7-2
J: TRBJ1-6
DNA: TGTGCCAGCAGCTTACGCGGGGGGGTCTATAATTCACCCCTCCACTTT
CDR3: CASSLRGGVYNSPLHF

size: -
D: TRBD2
V: TRBV4-2
J: TRBJ2-6
DNA: TGTGCCAGCAGCCAAAGCGGGGGCAGCTCTGGGGCCAACGTCCTGACTTTC
CDR3: CASSQSGGSSGANVLTF

size: few
D: -
V: TRBV2
J: TRBJ2-7
DNA: TGTGCCAGCAGCATACAGGGTGTGGAGCAGTACTTC
CDR3: CASSIQGVEQYF

size: few
D: TRBD1
V: TRBV6-6
J: TRBJ1-2
DNA: TGTGCCAGCACCTACAGAGGGACAGGGGATGGCTACACCTTC
CDR3: CASTYRGTGDGYTF

size: -
D: TRBD1
V: TRBV4-1
J: TRBJ1-1
DNA: TGCGCCAGCAGCCAGGGGACAGGGAGAGGGAACACTGAAGCTTTCTTT
CDR3: CASSQGTGRGNTEAFF

size: -
D: -
V: TRBV4-3
J: TRBJ2-7
DNA: TGCGCCAGCAGCCAAGACAGGGTTGGAGCCTACGAGCAGTACTTC
CDR3: CASSQDRVGAYEQYF

size: few
D: -
V: TRBV6-1
J: TRBJ1-5
DNA: TGTGCCAGCCACAGGGTAAGGGATCAGCCCCAGCATTTT
CDR3: CASHRVRDQPQHF

size: -
D: -
V: TRBV7-2
J: TRBJ1-2
DNA: TGTGCCAGCAGCCAGGACGGCTTCTATGGCTACACCTTC
CDR3: CASSQDGFYGYTF

size: -
D: TRBD1
V: TRBV6-6
J: TRBJ1-6
DNA: TGTGCCAGCAGCCCCTCCGCACAGGGGTGGAATTCACCCCTCCACTTT
CDR3: CASSPSAQGWNSPLHF

size: -
D: -
V: TRBV5-6
J: TRBJ1-2
DNA: TGTGCCAGCAGCTTCGGGCAGGGGAACTATGGCTACACCTTC
CDR3: CASSFGQGNYGYTF

size: few
D: -
V: TRBV7-9
J: TRBJ2-3
DNA: TGTGCCAGCAGCGCTACGACAGGCCGCACAGATACGCAGTATTTT
CDR3: CASSATTGRTDTQYF

size: -
D: -
V: TRBV6-1
J: TRBJ2-1
DNA: TGTGCCAGCAGTGAAACATTTGATGGTGAGCAGTTCTTC
CDR3: CASSETFDGEQFF

size: -
D: -
V: TRBV6-1
J: TRBJ1-4
DNA: TGTGCCAGCAGTGGTCGTGGGACGGACAAACTGTTTTTT
CDR3: CASSGRGTDKLFF

size: -
D: -
V: TRBV14
J: TRBJ1-1
DNA: TGTGCCAGCAGCCCAGCGAACACTGAAGCTTTCTTT
CDR3: CASSPANTEAFF

size: -
D: -
V: TRBV19
J: TRBJ1-2
DNA: TGTGCCACCCTGGGGGGGTCTGGCTACACCTTC
CDR3: CATLGGSGYTF

size: -
D: -
V: TRBV4-3
J: TRBJ2-5
DNA: TGCGCCAGCAGCCAAGTACTCGAAGAGACCCAGTACTTC
CDR3: CASSQVLEETQYF

size: -
D: -
V: TRBV7-9
J: TRBJ1-4
DNA: TGTGCCAGCACCCTGACAGTTAATAATGAAAAACTGTTTTTT
CDR3: CASTLTVNNEKLFF

size: -
D: -
V: TRBV7-2
J: TRBJ1-5
DNA: TGTGCCAGCAGCTTGAGGGGTCTGAGCAATCAGCCCCAGCATTTT
CDR3: CASSLRGLSNQPQHF

size: few
D: TRBD1
V: TRBV28
J: TRBJ1-5
DNA: TGTGCCAGCAGTACCCGGACAGGGGGGAGTCAGCCCCAGCATTTT
CDR3: CASSTRTGGSQPQHF

size: -
D: TRBD2
V: TRBV5-4
J: TRBJ2-5
DNA: TGTGCCAGCAGCTTGGGGGAGGGGACCCAGTACTTC
CDR3: CASSLGEGTQYF

size: -
D: -
V: TRBV18
J: TRBJ1-1
DNA: TGTGCCAGCTCACCGGCCAGGGAGGGAGGAACTGAAGCTTTCTTT
CDR3: CASSPAREGGTEAFF

size: -
D: TRBD1
V: TRBV25-1
J: TRBJ2-2
DNA: TGTGCCAGCAGTGAAACCCGGCCGGACAGGGGGCACACCGGGGAGCTGTTTTTT
CDR3: CASSETRPDRGHTGELFF

size: -
D: TRBD2
V: TRBV4-3
J: TRBJ2-1
DNA: TGCGCCAGCAGCCAAGCGCTAGCGGGGGGTAACAATGAGCAGTTCTTC
CDR3: CASSQALAGGNNEQFF

size: -
D: -
V: TRBV2
J: TRBJ2-3
DNA: TGTGCCAGCAGTGCGATGAGAGGAATAGATACGCAGTATTTT
CDR3: CASSAMRGIDTQYF

size: once
D: TRBD1
V: TRBV4-2
J: TRBJ1-4
DNA: TGTGCCAGCAGCAGACAGGGAACTAATGAAAAACTGTTTTTT
CDR3: CASSRQGTNEKLFF

size: -
D: TRBD2
V: TRBV7-6
J: TRBJ2-7
DNA: TGTGTCAGCAGCTTGGACTCTAGCGGGGGAGGGGAGCAGTACTTC
CDR3: CVSSLDSSGGGEQYF

size: -
D: TRBD2
V: TRBV7-9
J: TRBJ2-1
DNA: TGTGCCAGCAGCTTAGTAGGACTAGCGGGGAACAATCAGTTCTTC
CDR3: CASSLVGLAGNNQFF

size: few
D: TRBD2
V: TRBV9
J: TRBJ2-3
DNA: TGTGCCAGCAGCGTAGATCCGGGACTAGCGAGCACAGATACGCAGTATTTT
CDR3: CASSVDPGLASTDTQYF

size: -
D: -
V: TRBV15
J: TRBJ2-1
DNA: TGTGCCACCAGCAGAGCAGGGGACCCAAAGTACAATGAGCAGTTCTTC
CDR3: CATSRAGDPKYNEQFF

size: few
D: TRBD2
V: TRBV4-3
J: TRBJ2-3
DNA: TGCGCCAGCAGCCTAGCGGGGGGGCTACATACGCAGTATTTT
CDR3: CASSLAGGLHTQYF

size: -
D: TRBD1
V: TRBV13
J: TRBJ2-7
DNA: TGCGCCAGCAGCCCTGGGACAGGGGAGGGATACGAGCAGTACTTC
CDR3: CASSPGTGEGYEQYF

size: -
D: -
V: TRBV7-7
J: TRBJ2-1
DNA: TGTGCCAGCAGCTTAGCGTTAGGCCCCAACAATGAGCAGTTCTTC
CDR3: CASSLALGPNNEQFF

size: -
D: TRBD1
V: TRBV5-1
J: TRBJ1-1
DNA: TGCGCCAGCAGCGAGGACAGGGACACTGAAGCTTTCTTT
CDR3: CASSEDRDTEAFF

size: -
D: TRBD1
V: TRBV29-1
J: TRBJ2-1
DNA: TGCAGCGTAGATGACAGGGGCAAGGATGAGCAGTTCTTC
CDR3: CSVDDRGKDEQFF

size: few
D: -
V: TRBV5-6
J: TRBJ2-1
DNA: TGTGCCAGCAGCTTGGTTAACTCCTACAATGAGCAGTTCTTC
CDR3: CASSLVNSYNEQFF

size: -
D: -
V: TRBV30
J: TRBJ2-5
DNA: TGTGCCTGGAGTCAAACTTCTGGGTCCCACAAGAAGACCCAGTACTTC
CDR3: CAWSQTSGSHKKTQYF

size: -
D: TRBD2
V: TRBV27
J: TRBJ2-3
DNA: TGTGCCAGCAGTCGACGACTAGCGGGTAGCACAGATACGCAGTATTTT
CDR3: CASSRRLAGSTDTQYF

size: -
D: -
V: TRBV6-5
J: TRBJ1-1
DNA: TGTGCCAGCAGGAGGGGAGGACTTGAGAACACTGAAGCTTTCTTT
CDR3: CASRRGGLENTEAFF

size: -
D: -
V: TRBV5-6
J: TRBJ1-3
DNA: TGTGCCAGCAGCTTGGCCGGGGCAGGGACTGGAAACACCATATATTTT
CDR3: CASSLAGAGTGNTIYF